This T cell receptor (beta chain) was sequenced for a study of T cell responses to AZD1222 COVID-19 vaccine. The CDR3 extends over 14 amino acids. CDR1 MNHEY and CDR2 SVGAGI come from the germline V gene. With V trimmed by 6 bases and J by 0 bases, 4 bases remained unmatched. Concerning this clone itself: Its cognate antigen is unknown.

Data came from immunoSEQ multiplex PCR; TCRdb stores just in-frame clones and leaves some out. The sample lists about 120,000 clones, 88% occurring once. Study-wide results and limits: No day 14 peak samples; only post-peak repertoires were characterized. Seropositive status at baseline applied to only a handful of AZD1222 recipients. Clonal diversity was possibly underestimated, and white British individuals and females predominated among donors.

Sequenced here: peripheral blood, sampled on day 0 of MenACWY control vaccination. The TCR was taken from an adult in good health. The chain recombines TRBV6-5 with TRBJ2-7; 8 nucleotides agree with TRBD1. Here the CDR3 DNA reads TGTGCCAGCAGCCGACAGGGGCCCTCCTACGAGCAGTACTTC. It translates to CASSRQGPSYEQYF.